This entry features one T cell receptor beta chain sequence. An assay was performed, and its level was deep. Sequencing used immunoSEQ multiplex PCR; TCRdb keeps in-frame clones, though not all of them. The sample consists of 450,000 to 650,000 clones, roughly 79% of them appearing once. This sample is part of a study of shared clonotypes between healthy human individuals. The CDR3 extends over 13 amino acids. Germline CDR1 SGHAT, CDR2 FQNNGV. V lost 2 bases, J lost 4 bases, and 6 bases lay in between. The chain combines TRBV11-2 with TRBJ2-1; D gene ambiguous. The source of this sequence is a woman between 35 and 50 years old in good health. Some clones in this sample may be carry-over from other donors' samples. The sample taken for sequencing was PBMCs. The CDR3 sequence: CASSLTRYNEQFF. CDR3 in DNA: TGTGCCAGCAGCTTAACTCGGTACAATGAGCAGTTCTTC. Drawing the rest from reference TRBV11-2 and TRBJ2-1, the complete variable domain is EAGVAQSPRYKIIEKRQSVAFWCNPISGHATLYWYQQILGQGPKLLIQFQNNGVVDDSQLPKDRFSAERLKGVDSTLKIQPAKLEDSAVYLCASSLTRYNEQFFGPGTRLTVL.